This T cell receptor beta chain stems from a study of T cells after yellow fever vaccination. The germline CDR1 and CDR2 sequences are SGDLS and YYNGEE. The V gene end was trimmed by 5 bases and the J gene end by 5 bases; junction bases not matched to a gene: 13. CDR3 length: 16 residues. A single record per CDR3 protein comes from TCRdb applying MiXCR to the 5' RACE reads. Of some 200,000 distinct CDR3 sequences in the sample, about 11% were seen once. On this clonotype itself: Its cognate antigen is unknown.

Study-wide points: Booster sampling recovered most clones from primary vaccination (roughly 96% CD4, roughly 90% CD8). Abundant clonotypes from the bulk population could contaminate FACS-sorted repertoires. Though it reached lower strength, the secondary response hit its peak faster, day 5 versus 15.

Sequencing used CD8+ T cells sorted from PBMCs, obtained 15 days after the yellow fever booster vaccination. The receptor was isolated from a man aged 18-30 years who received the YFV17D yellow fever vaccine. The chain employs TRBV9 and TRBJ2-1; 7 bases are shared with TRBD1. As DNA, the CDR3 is TGTGCCAGCAGAGAAACCGGGACAGAAGACCACAATGAGCAGTTCTTC. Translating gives CASRETGTEDHNEQFF. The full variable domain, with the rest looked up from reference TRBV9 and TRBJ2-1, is DSGVTQTPKHLITATGQRVTLRCSPRSGDLSVYWYQQSLDQGLQFLIQYYNGEERAKGNILERFSAQQFPDLHSELNLSSLELGDSALYFCASRETGTEDHNEQFFGPGTRLTVL.